The next 23 T cell receptor beta chains were all read from a single sample in a study of PD-1 and CTLA-4 blockade in melanoma. Profiled with immunoSEQ multiplex PCR; TCRdb holds only in-frame clones, not every one. The sample includes roughly 30,000 clones, 88% of them seen just once. This sample comprised CD8+ T cells from peripheral blood, obtained from a patient given anti-PD-1 treatment. These TCRs come from a human donor with melanoma.

The chain employs TRBV27 and TRBJ2-5; TRBD1 is a possible D gene (6 bases). Per germline, CDR1 MNHEY and CDR2 SMNVEV (reference sequence). The CDR3 length is 15 residues. The V end was cut by 2 bases, the J end by 3 bases, with 13 bases between. Here the CDR3 DNA reads TGTGCCAGCAGTTTACGGTGGGGGCCCAAAGAGACCCAGTACTTC. Encoded protein: CASSLRWGPKETQYF.

This sequence joins TRBV9 and TRBJ1-6, with D possibly matching TRBD1 (5 bases). Trimming left V 0 bases short and J 10 bases short, with 11 bases between. The CDR3 has 14 amino acids. CDR1 and CDR2 (germline): SGDLS, YYNGEE. The CDR3 spells CASSVGREESPLHF. For the CDR3, the DNA is TGTGCCAGCAGCGTAGGCAGGGAGGAATCACCCCTCCACTTT.

V is TRBV5-6 and J is TRBJ2-1, with D unresolved. The V and J ends lost 5 bases and 3 bases respectively, with 12 bases between them. CDR3 length: 14 amino acids. CDR1 SGHDT and CDR2 YYEEEE come from the germline V gene. The DNA of the CDR3 is TGTGCCAGCAGTCCGGACGTGGGCTACAATGAGCAGTTCTTC. Amino acids: CASSPDVGYNEQFF.

The chain recombines TRBV12-3 or TRBV12-4 with TRBJ1-2, with a possible D match to TRBD1 (5 bases). V shed 6 bases and J shed 7 bases, with 15 bases lying between them. This CDR3 region has 13 residues. DNA of the CDR3: TGTGCCAGCAGGGCAGGGAGTTATGGTGGCTACACCTTC. Translated: CASRAGSYGGYTF.

This clone is a singleton in its sample. The chain employs TRBV19 and TRBJ2-7; TRBD1 might be the D (6 bases). Germline loops: CDR1 LNHDA, CDR2 SQIVND (reference sequence). V was clipped by 10 bases and J by 3 bases, with 7 bases between them. The CDR3 contains 10 residues. CDR3 residues: CATGDYEQYF. CDR3 DNA: TGTGCCACAGGGGACTACGAGCAGTACTTC. Combining the CDR3 with reference TRBV19 and TRBJ2-7 gives the whole variable domain DGGITQSPKYLFRKEGQNVTLSCEQNLNHDAMYWYRQDPGQGLRLIYYSQIVNDFQKGDIAEGYSVSREKKESFPLTVTSAQKNPTAFYLCATGDYEQYFGPGTRLTVT.

This chain links TRBV5-4 with TRBJ1-3; D is unclear. Trimming took off 3 bases at V and 1 base at J, with 8 bases between the two ends. Germline CDR1 SGHNT, CDR2 YYREEE (reference sequence). This CDR3 contains 14 residues. For the CDR3, the DNA is TGTGCCAGCAGCTCCGGCTTTTCTGGAAACACCATATATTTT. Amino acids: CASSSGFSGNTIYF. Full variable domain (missing parts from reference TRBV5-4 and TRBJ1-3): ETGVTQSPTHLIKTRGQQVTLRCSSQSGHNTVSWYQQALGQGPQFIFQYYREEENGRGNFPPRFSGLQFPNYSSELNVNALELDDSALYLCASSSGFSGNTIYFGEGSWLTVV.

This rearrangement joins TRBV5-1 to TRBJ2-1; D gene ambiguous. V was trimmed by 1 base and J by 6 bases, leaving 8 bases between them. Germline values: CDR1 SGHRS, CDR2 YFSETQ. This CDR3 spans 13 amino acids. Here the CDR3 reads CASSLFGPNEQFF. The CDR3 coding sequence is TGCGCCAGCAGCTTGTTTGGCCCCAATGAGCAGTTCTTC. The variable domain in full, completed from reference TRBV5-1 and TRBJ2-1, reads KAGVTQTPRYLIKTRGQQVTLSCSPISGHRSVSWYQQTPGQGLQFLFEYFSETQRNKGNFPGRFSGRQFSNSRSEMNVSTLELGDSALYLCASSLFGPNEQFFGPGTRLTVL.

The V gene is TRBV9, the J gene TRBJ2-6; 12 bases are a match to TRBD1. The V gene's germline CDR1 is SGDLS and CDR2 YYNGEE. CDR3 length: 17 amino acids. V shed 3 bases and J 2 bases; nucleotides not matched to a gene: 3. This CDR3 reads CASSGGTGGTGANVLTF. The DNA of the CDR3 is TGTGCCAGCAGCGGAGGGACAGGGGGCACTGGGGCCAACGTCCTGACTTTC.

The V call is TRBV13, the J call TRBJ2-3, with D hard to call. Deletions cut 0 bases from V and 4 bases from J, with 5 bases between. CDR3 length: 13 amino acids. Germline assignment: CDR1 PRHDT and CDR2 FYEKMQ (reference sequence). CDR3 protein: CASSLGLADTQYF. The CDR3 nucleotides read TGTGCCAGCAGCTTAGGGTTAGCAGATACGCAGTATTTT.

This chain uses TRBV7-6 with TRBJ2-1; TRBD2 matches 12 bases. This CDR3 is built from 17 residues. Germline loops: CDR1 SGHVS, CDR2 FNYEAQ. J lost 7 bases, V lost 1 base, and 8 bases had no gene match. The CDR3 DNA reads as TGTGCCAGCAGCTTAGGGCCTAGCGGGGGGGCGAGTAATGAGCAGTTCTTC. It encodes CASSLGPSGGASNEQFF.

The chain employs TRBV11-2 and TRBJ2-1, with D perhaps TRBD1 (6 bases). The CDR3 covers 18 residues. Deletions cut 1 base from V and 2 bases from J, with 18 bases between. Germline CDR1 is SGHAT and CDR2 is FQNNGV. The CDR3 loop is CASSLGQGLSIAYNEQFF. The CDR3 region has the DNA TGTGCCAGCAGCTTAGGCCAGGGGCTTTCAATCGCCTACAATGAGCAGTTCTTC.

The V call is TRBV27, the J call TRBJ1-6, with D unclear. This CDR3 region has 16 residues. The V gene's germline CDR1 is MNHEY and CDR2 SMNVEV (reference sequence). Trimming stripped 4 bases from V and 0 bases from J, with 10 bases between. CDR3: CASSSPGSSYNSPLHF. The CDR3 DNA sequence: TGTGCCAGCAGTTCCCCCGGCAGCTCCTATAATTCACCCCTCCACTTT.

This chain joins TRBV9 and TRBJ1-3; D remains unclear. The CDR3 covers 15 residues. Germline loops: CDR1 SGDLS, CDR2 YYNGEE. Trimming removed 0 bases from V and 2 bases from J, with 9 bases in between. The CDR3 DNA is TGTGCCAGCAGCGTAGCGGTCGATACTGGAAACACCATATATTTT. This codes for CASSVAVDTGNTIYF. The full variable domain, its missing parts supplied by reference TRBV9 and TRBJ1-3, is DSGVTQTPKHLITATGQRVTLRCSPRSGDLSVYWYQQSLDQGLQFLIQYYNGEERAKGNILERFSAQQFPDLHSELNLSSLELGDSALYFCASSVAVDTGNTIYFGEGSWLTVV.

The chain recombines TRBV6-5 with TRBJ2-3, with D tentatively TRBD1 (6 bases). CDR1 is MNHEY, CDR2 SVGAGI, per germline. V dropped 5 bases and J dropped 5 bases, with 14 bases sitting between them. There are 14 residues in the CDR3. The CDR3 region is CASSPTGVGDTQYF. The CDR3 nucleotides are TGTGCCAGCAGTCCGACAGGCGTAGGAGATACGCAGTATTTT.

The chain combines TRBV11-1 with TRBJ2-1; D is uncertain. The CDR3 sequence is 14 residues long. The germline V and J ends were trimmed by 5 bases and 5 bases, with 13 bases remaining between them. Germline CDR1 and CDR2: SGHAT and FQDESV (reference sequence). In nucleotides, the CDR3 is TGTGCCAGCAGCCCCGTGCTAGGAGACAATGAGCAGTTCTTC. Translating it yields CASSPVLGDNEQFF.

The genes are TRBV27 and TRBJ1-1, with no clear D. Trimming took off 7 bases at V and 3 bases at J, with 9 bases between the two ends. Looked up from germline, CDR1 is MNHEY and CDR2 is SMNVEV (reference sequence). The length of the CDR3 is 12 residues. CDR3 in DNA: TGTGCCAGCATTCCTCCAGACACTGAAGCTTTCTTT. Protein sequence: CASIPPDTEAFF.

This chain links TRBV5-4 with TRBJ1-1; D is perhaps TRBD1 (5 bases). Deletions cut 4 bases from V and 7 bases from J, with 11 bases between. Looked up from germline, CDR1 is SGHNT and CDR2 is YYREEE (reference sequence). The CDR3 is 12 residues long. The CDR3 reads CASSMTVNEAFF. In DNA form, the CDR3 reads TGTGCCAGCAGCATGACAGTAAATGAAGCTTTCTTT.

The rearrangement links TRBV7-2 to TRBJ2-7; TRBD2 agrees at 9 bases. The V gene end was trimmed by 1 base and the J gene end by 2 bases; junction bases not matched to a gene: 3. Germline V gene sequence: CDR1 SGHTA, CDR2 FQGNSA. The CDR3 runs to 15 residues. The CDR3 is CASSLGGTSTYEQYF. The CDR3 DNA reads as TGTGCCAGCAGCTTAGGGGGGACTAGCACCTACGAGCAGTACTTC.

To note about this clone: Different DNA sequences within this sample yield the same CDR3. The gene calls are TRBV7-2 and TRBJ1-2; D not resolved. The CDR3 sequence is 14 residues long. Germline CDR1 and CDR2: SGHTA and FQGNSA. V shed 1 base and J shed 4 bases, with 10 bases lying between them. CDR3 DNA sequence: TGTGCCAGCAGCTTAGAAGGTACGGCCTATGGCTACACCTTC. Its protein is CASSLEGTAYGYTF.

This clone has a single count. This sequence joins TRBV6-5 and TRBJ1-2, with 7 positions matching TRBD1. Germline V gene data show CDR1 as MNHEY and CDR2 as SVGAGI. The CDR3 is 14 residues long. J gave up 2 bases and V 0 bases, and 0 bases lay outside the gene matches. The CDR3 DNA sequence: TGTGCCAGCAGTTACTCACAGGGGAACTATGGCTACACCTTC. Translating gives CASSYSQGNYGYTF.

This clone showed up just a few times. This chain connects TRBV7-9 to TRBJ2-2, with 8 bases identical to TRBD1. Germline V lookup: CDR1 SEHNR, CDR2 FQNEAQ (reference sequence). The V and J ends lost 2 bases and 5 bases, in that order; junction bases with no gene match: 4. The CDR3 loop spans 15 amino acids. CDR3 sequence reads: CASSLSTGGTGELFF. CDR3 sequence (DNA): TGTGCCAGCAGCTTATCTACAGGGGGTACCGGGGAGCTGTTTTTT.

The chain uses TRBV2 and TRBJ1-5; 7 nucleotides match TRBD1. V trimming: 6 bases; J trimming: 5 bases; junction bases outside the gene matches: 7. Germline CDR1 and CDR2: SNHLY and FYNNEI. The CDR3 runs 14 residues. The CDR3 reads CASSGGTEYQPQHF. CDR3 in DNA: TGTGCCAGCAGCGGGGGGACAGAGTATCAGCCCCAGCATTTT.

This clone has just one count. This rearrangement joins TRBV7-8 to TRBJ2-1; TRBD2 is a possible D gene (7 bases). Per germline, CDR1 SGHVS and CDR2 FQNEAQ. V lost 1 base and J 0 bases, leaving 22 bases between the germline ends. CDR3 length: 20 amino acids. This CDR3 is CASSLGTTGGLPSSYNEQFF. CDR3 sequence (DNA): TGTGCCAGCAGCTTAGGGACTACCGGGGGGCTCCCGAGCTCCTACAATGAGCAGTTCTTC.